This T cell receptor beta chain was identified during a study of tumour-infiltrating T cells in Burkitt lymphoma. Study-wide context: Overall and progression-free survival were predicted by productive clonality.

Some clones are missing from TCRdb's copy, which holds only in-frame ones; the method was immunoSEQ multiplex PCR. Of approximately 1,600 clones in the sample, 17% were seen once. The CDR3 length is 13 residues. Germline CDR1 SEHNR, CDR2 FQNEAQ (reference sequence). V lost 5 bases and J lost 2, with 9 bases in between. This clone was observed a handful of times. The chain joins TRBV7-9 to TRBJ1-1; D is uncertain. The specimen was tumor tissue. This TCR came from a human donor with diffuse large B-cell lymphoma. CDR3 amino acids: CASSETSNTEAFF. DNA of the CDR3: TGTGCCAGCAGCGAGACATCCAACACTGAAGCTTTCTTT.